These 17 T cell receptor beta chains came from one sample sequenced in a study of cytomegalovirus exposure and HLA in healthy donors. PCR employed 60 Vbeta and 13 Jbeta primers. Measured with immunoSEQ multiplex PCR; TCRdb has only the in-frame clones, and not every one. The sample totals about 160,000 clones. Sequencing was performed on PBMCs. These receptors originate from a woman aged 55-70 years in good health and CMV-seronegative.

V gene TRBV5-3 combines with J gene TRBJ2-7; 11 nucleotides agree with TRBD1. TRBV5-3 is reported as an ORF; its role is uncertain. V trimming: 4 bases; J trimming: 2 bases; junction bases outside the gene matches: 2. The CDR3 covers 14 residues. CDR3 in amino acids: CARSGGQGAYEQYF. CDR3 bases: TGTGCCAGAAGCGGGGGACAGGGGGCCTACGAGCAGTACTTC.

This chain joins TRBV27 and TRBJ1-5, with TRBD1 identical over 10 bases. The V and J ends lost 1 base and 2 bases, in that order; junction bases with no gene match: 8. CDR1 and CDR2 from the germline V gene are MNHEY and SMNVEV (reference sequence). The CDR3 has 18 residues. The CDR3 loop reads CASSLFGTGVYGNQPQHF. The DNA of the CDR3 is TGTGCCAGCAGTTTATTTGGGACAGGGGTATACGGCAATCAGCCCCAGCATTTT.

CDR3 residues: CASSRSGQGAHEQFF. CDR3 coding DNA: TGTGCCAGCAGCCGATCGGGACAGGGGGCGCATGAGCAGTTCTTC. The chain uses TRBV7-3 and TRBJ2-1; 12 nucleotides line up with TRBD1. Germline values: CDR1 SGHTA, CDR2 FQGTGA. The CDR3 has 15 residues. After removal of 5 bases from V and 8 bases from J, the junction contained 7 bases not matched to a gene. Filled out from reference TRBV7-3 and TRBJ2-1, the complete variable domain reads GAGVSQTPSNKVTEKGKYVELRCDPISGHTALYWYRQSLGQGPEFLIYFQGTGAADDSGLPNDRFFAVRPEGSVSTLKIQRTERGDSAVYLCASSRSGQGAHEQFFGPGTRLTVL.

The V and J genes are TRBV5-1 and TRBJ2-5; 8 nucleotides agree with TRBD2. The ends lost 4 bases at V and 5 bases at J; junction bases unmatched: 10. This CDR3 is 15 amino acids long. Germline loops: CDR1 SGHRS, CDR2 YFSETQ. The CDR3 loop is CASSPTRGAGETQYF. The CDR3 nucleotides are TGCGCCAGCAGCCCGACGCGGGGGGCAGGGGAGACCCAGTACTTC. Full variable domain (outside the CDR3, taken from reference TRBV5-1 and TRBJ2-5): KAGVTQTPRYLIKTRGQQVTLSCSPISGHRSVSWYQQTPGQGLQFLFEYFSETQRNKGNFPGRFSGRQFSNSRSEMNVSTLELGDSALYLCASSPTRGAGETQYFGPGTRLLVL.

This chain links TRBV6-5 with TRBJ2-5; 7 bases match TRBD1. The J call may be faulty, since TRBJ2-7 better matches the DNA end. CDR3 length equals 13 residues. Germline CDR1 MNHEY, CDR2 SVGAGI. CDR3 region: CASSLGQRYEQYF. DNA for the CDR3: TGTGCCAGCTCATTGGGACAGCGCTACGAGCAGTACTTC.

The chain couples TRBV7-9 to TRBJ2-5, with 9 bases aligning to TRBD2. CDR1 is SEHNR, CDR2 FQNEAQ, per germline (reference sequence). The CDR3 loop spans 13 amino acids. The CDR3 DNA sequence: TGTGCACTTAGCGGGGGCCCCCAAGAGACCCAGTACTTC. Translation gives CALSGGPQETQYF.

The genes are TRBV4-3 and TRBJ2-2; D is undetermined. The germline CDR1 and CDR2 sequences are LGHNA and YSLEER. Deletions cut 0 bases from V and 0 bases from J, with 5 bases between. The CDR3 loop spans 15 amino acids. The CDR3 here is CASSQERANTGELFF. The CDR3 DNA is TGCGCCAGCAGCCAAGAACGGGCGAACACCGGGGAGCTGTTTTTT.

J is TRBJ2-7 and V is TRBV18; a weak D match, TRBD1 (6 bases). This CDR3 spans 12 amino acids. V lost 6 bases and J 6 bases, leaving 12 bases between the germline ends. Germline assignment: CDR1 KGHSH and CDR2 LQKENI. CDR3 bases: TGTGCCAGCTCGCTTACAGGGAGCGAGCAGTACTTC. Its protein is CASSLTGSEQYF.

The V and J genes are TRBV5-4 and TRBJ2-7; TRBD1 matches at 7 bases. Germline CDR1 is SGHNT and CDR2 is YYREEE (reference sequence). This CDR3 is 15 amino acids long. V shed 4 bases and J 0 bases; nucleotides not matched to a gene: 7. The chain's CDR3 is CASSRSQGTSYEQYF. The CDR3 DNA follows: TGTGCCAGCAGCAGATCACAGGGGACCTCCTACGAGCAGTACTTC. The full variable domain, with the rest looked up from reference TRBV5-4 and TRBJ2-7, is ETGVTQSPTHLIKTRGQQVTLRCSSQSGHNTVSWYQQALGQGPQFIFQYYREEENGRGNFPPRFSGLQFPNYSSELNVNALELDDSALYLCASSRSQGTSYEQYFGPGTRLTVT.

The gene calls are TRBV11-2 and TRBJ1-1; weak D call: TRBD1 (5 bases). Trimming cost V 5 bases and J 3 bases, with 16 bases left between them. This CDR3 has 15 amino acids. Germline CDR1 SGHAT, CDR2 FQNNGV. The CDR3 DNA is TGTGCCAGCAGCCCCTGGAGGGGCGCGTACACTGAAGCTTTCTTT. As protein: CASSPWRGAYTEAFF.

The CDR3 region is CASSFTGVLNTEAFF. The CDR3 DNA reads as TGCGCCAGCAGTTTCACAGGGGTCTTGAACACTGAAGCTTTCTTT. The chain joins TRBV5-1 to TRBJ1-1; 7 bases agree with TRBD1. The CDR3 is 15 amino acids. The V and J ends lost 5 bases and 0 bases, in that order; junction bases with no gene match: 7. From germline, CDR1 is SGHRS and CDR2 YFSETQ.

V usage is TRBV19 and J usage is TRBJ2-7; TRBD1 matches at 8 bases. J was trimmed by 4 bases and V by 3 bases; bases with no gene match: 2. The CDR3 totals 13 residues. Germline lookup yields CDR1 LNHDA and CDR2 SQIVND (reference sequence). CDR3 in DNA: TGTGCCAGTAGTATGAACAGGGGGTACGAGCAGTACTTC. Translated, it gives CASSMNRGYEQYF.

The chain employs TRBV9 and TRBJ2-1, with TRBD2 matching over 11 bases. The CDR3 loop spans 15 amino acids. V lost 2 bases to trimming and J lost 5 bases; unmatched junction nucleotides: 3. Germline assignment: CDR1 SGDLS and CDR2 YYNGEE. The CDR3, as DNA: TGTGCCAGCAGCGTTGGGACTAGCGGAAACAATGAGCAGTTCTTC. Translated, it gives CASSVGTSGNNEQFF.

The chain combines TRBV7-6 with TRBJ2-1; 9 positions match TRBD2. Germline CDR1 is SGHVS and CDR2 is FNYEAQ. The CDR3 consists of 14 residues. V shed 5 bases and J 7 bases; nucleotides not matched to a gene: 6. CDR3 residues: CASSLTGLANEQFF. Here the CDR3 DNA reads TGTGCCAGCAGCCTCACTGGACTAGCGAATGAGCAGTTCTTC.

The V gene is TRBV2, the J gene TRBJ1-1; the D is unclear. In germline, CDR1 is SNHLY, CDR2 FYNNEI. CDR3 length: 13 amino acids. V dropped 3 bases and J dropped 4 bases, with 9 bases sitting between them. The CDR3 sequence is CASSEEVSTEAFF. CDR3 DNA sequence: TGTGCCAGCAGTGAGGAGGTGAGCACTGAAGCTTTCTTT.

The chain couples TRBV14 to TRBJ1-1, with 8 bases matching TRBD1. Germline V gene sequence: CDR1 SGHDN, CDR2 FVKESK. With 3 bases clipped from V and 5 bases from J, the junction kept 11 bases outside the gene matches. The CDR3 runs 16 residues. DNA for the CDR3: TGTGCCAGCAGCCATACGCCGGGCAGGGGGCTAACTGAAGCTTTCTTT. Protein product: CASSHTPGRGLTEAFF.

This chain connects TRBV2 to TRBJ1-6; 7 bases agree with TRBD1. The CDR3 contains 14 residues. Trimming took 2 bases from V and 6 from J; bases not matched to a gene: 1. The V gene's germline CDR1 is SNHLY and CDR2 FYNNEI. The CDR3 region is CASSEQGGNSPLHF. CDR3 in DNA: TGTGCCAGCAGTGAACAGGGGGGTAATTCACCCCTCCACTTT.